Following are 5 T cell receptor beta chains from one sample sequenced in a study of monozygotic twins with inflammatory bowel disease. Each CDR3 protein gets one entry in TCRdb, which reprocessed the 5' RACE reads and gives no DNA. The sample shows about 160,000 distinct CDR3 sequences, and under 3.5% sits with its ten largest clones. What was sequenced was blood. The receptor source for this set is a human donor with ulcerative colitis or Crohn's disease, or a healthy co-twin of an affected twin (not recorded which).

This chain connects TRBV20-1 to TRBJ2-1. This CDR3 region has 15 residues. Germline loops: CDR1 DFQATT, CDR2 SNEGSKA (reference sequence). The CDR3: CSAIKSGISYNEQFF.

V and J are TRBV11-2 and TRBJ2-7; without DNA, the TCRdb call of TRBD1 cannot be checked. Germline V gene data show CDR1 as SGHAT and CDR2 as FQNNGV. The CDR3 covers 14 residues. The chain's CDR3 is CASSLGRQGYEQYF.

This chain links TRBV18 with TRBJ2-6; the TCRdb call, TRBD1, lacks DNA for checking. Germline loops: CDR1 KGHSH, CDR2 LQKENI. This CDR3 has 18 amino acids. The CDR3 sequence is CASSSRTGGISGANVLTF.

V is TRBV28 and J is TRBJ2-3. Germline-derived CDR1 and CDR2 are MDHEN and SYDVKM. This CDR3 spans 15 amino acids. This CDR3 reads CASSLFVTSGDTQYF.

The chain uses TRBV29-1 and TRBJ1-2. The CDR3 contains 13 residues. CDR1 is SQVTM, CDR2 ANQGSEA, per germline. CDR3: CSVEGLINYGYTF.